This T cell receptor (beta chain) stems from a study of cytomegalovirus exposure and HLA in healthy donors. Both 60 Vbeta primers and 13 Jbeta primers went into the PCR. Clones were sequenced by immunoSEQ multiplex PCR, and TCRdb holds only the in-frame ones, with some missing. The sample has over 150,000 clones; 65% to 85% are singletons. Germline CDR1 and CDR2: MNHEY and SVGAGI. This CDR3 has 16 residues. With V trimmed by 2 bases and J by 4 bases, 8 bases remained unmatched. Findings of the study overall: Follow-up analysis later connected one missense variant in DCLRE1C with trimming of TCR beta V- and J-genes. In all likelihood, a cluster of highly shared sequence variants was a sequencing artifact.

About this clone: What it binds is not known.

Input material: PBMCs. The clonotype comes from a woman in her 30s in good health and CMV-seropositive. V gene TRBV6-5 combines with J gene TRBJ1-2, with TRBD1 matching 9 bases. The CDR3: CASSYLRGQGTYGYTF. CDR3 DNA: TGTGCCAGCAGTTACCTTAGGGGACAGGGAACCTATGGCTACACCTTC.